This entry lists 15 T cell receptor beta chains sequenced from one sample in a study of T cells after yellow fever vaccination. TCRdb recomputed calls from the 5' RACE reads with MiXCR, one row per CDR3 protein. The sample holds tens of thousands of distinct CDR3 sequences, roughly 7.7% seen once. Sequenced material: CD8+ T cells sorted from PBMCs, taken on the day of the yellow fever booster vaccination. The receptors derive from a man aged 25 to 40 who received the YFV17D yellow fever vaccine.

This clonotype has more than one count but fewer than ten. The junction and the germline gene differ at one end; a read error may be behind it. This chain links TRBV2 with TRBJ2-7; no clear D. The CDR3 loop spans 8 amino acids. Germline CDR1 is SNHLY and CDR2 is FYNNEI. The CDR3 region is CASSPLEF. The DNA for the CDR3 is TGTGCCAGCAGTCCCCTTGAGTTC.

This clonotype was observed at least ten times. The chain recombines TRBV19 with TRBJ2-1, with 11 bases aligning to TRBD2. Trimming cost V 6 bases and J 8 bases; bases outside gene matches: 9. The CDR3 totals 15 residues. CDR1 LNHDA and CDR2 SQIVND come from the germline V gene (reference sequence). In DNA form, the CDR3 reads TGTGCCAGTAGCCCAATAGCGGGAGGGCCCGATGAGCAGTTCTTC. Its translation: CASSPIAGGPDEQFF.

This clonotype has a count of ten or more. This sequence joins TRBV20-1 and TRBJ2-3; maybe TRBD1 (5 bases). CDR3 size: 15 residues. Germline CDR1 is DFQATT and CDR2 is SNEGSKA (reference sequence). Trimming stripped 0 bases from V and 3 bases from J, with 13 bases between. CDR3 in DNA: TGCAGTGCTAGAGATCTTCAGGGTTTAACAGATACGCAGTATTTT. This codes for CSARDLQGLTDTQYF.

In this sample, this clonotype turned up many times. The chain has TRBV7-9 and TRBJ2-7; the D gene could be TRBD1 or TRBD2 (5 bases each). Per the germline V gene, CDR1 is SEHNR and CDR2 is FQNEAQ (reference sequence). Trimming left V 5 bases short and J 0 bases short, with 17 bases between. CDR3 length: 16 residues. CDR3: CASSHDGAATSYEQYF. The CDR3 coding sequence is TGTGCCAGCAGCCACGACGGGGCGGCGACCTCCTACGAGCAGTACTTC.

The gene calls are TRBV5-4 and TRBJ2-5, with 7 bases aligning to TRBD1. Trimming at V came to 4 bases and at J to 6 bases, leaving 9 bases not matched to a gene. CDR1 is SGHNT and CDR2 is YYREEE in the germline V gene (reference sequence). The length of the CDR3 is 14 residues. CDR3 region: CASSTGETEKTQYF. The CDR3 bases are TGTGCCAGCAGCACAGGGGAAACAGAAAAGACCCAGTACTTC.

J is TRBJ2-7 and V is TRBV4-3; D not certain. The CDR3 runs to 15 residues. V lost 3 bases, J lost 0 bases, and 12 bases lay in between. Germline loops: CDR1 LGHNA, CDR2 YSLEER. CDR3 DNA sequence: TGCGCCAGCAGCCAGGTACTACAGAACTCCTACGAGCAGTACTTC. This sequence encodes CASSQVLQNSYEQYF.

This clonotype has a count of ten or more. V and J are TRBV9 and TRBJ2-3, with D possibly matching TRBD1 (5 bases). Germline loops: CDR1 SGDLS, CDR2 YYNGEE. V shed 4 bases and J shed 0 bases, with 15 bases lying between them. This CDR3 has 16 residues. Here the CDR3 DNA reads TGTGCCAGCAGCCTCACGGAAGGGGTTAGCACAGATACGCAGTATTTT. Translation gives CASSLTEGVSTDTQYF.

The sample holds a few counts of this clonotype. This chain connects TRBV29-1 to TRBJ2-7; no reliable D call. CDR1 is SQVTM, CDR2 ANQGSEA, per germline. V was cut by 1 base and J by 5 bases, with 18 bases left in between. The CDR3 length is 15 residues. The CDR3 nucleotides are TGCAGCGTTGAAGGGTCGTCTGACAATATCAACGAGCAGTACTTC. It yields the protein CSVEGSSDNINEQYF.

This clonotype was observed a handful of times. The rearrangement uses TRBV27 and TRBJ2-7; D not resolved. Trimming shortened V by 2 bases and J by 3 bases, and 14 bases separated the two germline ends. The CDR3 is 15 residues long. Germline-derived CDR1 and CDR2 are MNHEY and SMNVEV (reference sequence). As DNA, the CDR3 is TGTGCCAGCAGTTTAGGGCTAGGCCCTATCTACGAGCAGTACTTC. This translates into CASSLGLGPIYEQYF.

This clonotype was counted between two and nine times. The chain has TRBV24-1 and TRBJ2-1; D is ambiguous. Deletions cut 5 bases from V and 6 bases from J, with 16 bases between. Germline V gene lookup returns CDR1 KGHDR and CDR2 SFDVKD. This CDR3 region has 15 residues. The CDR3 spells CATSVRITGINEQFF. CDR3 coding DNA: TGTGCCACCAGTGTGAGAATTACGGGCATCAATGAGCAGTTCTTC.

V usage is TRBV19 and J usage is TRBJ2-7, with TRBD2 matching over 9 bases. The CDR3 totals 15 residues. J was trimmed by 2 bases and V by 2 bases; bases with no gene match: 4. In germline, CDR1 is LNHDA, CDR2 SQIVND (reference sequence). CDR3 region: CASSIRLAEPYEQYF. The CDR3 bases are TGTGCCAGTAGTATAAGACTAGCGGAGCCCTACGAGCAGTACTTC.

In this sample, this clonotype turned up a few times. The CDR3 DNA follows: TGTGCCAGCAGCCGATCGGGACAGCTAAAAGCTTTCTTT. Translation: CASSRSGQLKAFF. The J gene is TRBJ1-1, the V gene TRBV7-9, with 7 bases lining up with TRBD1. V was pared by 5 bases and J by 9 bases, with 9 bases of the junction left unmatched. CDR3 length: 13 residues. In germline, CDR1 is SEHNR, CDR2 FQNEAQ (reference sequence).

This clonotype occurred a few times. CDR3 DNA sequence: TGTGCCAGCAGTCCCGTTTCCGATTATCAGCCCCAGCATTTT. It encodes CASSPVSDYQPQHF. This chain connects TRBV28 to TRBJ1-5; the D is unclear. The CDR3 extends over 14 amino acids. Germline V gene lookup returns CDR1 MDHEN and CDR2 SYDVKM. The V end was cut by 5 bases, the J end by 5 bases, with 13 bases between.

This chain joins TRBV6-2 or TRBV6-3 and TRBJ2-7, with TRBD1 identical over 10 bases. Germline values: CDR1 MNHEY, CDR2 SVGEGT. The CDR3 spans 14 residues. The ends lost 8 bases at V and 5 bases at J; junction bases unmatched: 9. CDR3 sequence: CASSFGTGVNEQYF. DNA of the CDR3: TGTGCCAGCTCTTTCGGGACAGGGGTCAACGAGCAGTACTTC.

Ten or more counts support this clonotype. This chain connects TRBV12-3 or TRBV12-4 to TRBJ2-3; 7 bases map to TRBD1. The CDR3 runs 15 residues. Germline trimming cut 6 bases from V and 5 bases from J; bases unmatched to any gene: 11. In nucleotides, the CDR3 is TGTGCCAGCAGCAATACCCCGGGACAGTTAGATACGCAGTATTTT. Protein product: CASSNTPGQLDTQYF.